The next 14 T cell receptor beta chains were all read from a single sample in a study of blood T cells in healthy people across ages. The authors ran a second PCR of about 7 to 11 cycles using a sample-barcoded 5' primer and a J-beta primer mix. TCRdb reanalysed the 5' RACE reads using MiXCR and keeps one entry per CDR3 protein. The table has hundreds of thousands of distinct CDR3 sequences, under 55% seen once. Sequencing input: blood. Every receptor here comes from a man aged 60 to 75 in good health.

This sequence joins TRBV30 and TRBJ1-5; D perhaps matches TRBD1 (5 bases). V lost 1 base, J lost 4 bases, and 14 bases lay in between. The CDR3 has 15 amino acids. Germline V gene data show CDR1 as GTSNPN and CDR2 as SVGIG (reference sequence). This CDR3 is CAWSEDTPGNQPQHF. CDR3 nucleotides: TGTGCCTGGAGTGAGGACACACCTGGGAATCAGCCCCAGCATTTT.

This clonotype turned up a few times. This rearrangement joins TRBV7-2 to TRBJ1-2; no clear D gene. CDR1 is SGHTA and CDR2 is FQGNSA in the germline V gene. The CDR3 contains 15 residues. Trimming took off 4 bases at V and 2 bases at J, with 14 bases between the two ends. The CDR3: CASSSLRTGNYGYTF. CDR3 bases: TGTGCCAGCAGCTCCCTCCGGACGGGGAACTATGGCTACACCTTC.

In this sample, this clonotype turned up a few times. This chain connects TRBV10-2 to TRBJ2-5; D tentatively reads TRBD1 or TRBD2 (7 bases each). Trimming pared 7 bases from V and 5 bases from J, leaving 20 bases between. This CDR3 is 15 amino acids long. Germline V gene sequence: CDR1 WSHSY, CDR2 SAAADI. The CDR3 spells CASMRVSGGGETQYF. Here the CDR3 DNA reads TGCGCCAGCATGCGGGTTTCAGGGGGGGGTGAGACCCAGTACTTC.

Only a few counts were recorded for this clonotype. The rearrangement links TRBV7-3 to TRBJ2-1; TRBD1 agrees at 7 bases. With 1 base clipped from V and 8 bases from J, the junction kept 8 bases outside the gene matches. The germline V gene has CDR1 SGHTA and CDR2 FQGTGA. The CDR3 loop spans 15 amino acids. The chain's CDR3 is CASSLSVGGLYEQFF. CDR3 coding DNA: TGTGCCAGCAGCTTAAGTGTAGGGGGCCTATATGAGCAGTTCTTC.

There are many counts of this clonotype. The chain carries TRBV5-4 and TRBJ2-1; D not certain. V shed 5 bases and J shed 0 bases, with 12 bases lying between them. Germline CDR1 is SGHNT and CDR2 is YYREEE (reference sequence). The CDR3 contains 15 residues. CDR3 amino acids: CASRPAGYSYNEQFF. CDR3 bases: TGTGCCAGCAGGCCCGCAGGATACTCCTACAATGAGCAGTTCTTC.

The CDR3: CASSSRTGDIRETQYF. The CDR3 DNA follows: TGTGCCAGCAGCTCGCGGACAGGGGATATACGCGAGACCCAGTACTTC. The chain carries TRBV7-9 and TRBJ2-4; 9 positions match TRBD1. The DNA end is more similar to TRBJ2-5, so the J call may be wrong. Germline CDR1 SEHNR, CDR2 FQNEAQ (reference sequence). The CDR3 totals 16 residues.

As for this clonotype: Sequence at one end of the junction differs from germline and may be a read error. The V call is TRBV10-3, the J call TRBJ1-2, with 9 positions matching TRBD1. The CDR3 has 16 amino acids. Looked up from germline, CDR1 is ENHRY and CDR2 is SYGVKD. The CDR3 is CVISEDRGRINYGYTF. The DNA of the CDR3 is TGTGTCATCAGTGAGGACAGGGGTCGGATTAACTATGGCTACACCTTC.

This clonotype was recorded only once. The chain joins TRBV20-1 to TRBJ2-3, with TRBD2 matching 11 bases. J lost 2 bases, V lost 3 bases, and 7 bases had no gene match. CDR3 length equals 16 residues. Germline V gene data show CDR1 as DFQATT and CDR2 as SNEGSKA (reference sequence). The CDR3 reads CSASDTSGGYTDTQYF. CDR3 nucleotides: TGCAGTGCTAGTGATACTAGCGGGGGCTACACAGATACGCAGTATTTT.

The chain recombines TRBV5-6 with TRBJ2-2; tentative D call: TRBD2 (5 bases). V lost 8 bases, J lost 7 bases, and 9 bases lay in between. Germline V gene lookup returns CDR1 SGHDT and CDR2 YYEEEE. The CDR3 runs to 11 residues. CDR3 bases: TGTGCCAGTACTAGTGACGGGGAGCTGTTTTTT. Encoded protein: CASTSDGELFF. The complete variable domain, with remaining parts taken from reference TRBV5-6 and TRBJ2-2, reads DAGVTQSPTHLIKTRGQQVTLRCSPKSGHDTVSWYQQALGQGPQFIFQYYEEEERQRGNFPDRFSGHQFPNYSSELNVNALLLGDSALYLCASTSDGELFFGEGSRLTVL.

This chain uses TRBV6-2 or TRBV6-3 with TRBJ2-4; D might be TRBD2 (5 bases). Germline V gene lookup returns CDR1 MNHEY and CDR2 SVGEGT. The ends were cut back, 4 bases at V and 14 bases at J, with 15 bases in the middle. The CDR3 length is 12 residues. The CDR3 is CASSFFSGAKYF. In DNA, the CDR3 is TGTGCCAGCAGTTTCTTCAGCGGAGCCAAGTACTTC.

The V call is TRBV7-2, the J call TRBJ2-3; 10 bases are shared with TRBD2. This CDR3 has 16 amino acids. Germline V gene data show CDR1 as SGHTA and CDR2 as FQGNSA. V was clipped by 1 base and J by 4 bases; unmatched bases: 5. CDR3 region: CASSLESGRVSDTQYF. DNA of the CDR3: TGTGCCAGCAGCTTAGAGAGCGGGAGGGTATCAGATACGCAGTATTTT.

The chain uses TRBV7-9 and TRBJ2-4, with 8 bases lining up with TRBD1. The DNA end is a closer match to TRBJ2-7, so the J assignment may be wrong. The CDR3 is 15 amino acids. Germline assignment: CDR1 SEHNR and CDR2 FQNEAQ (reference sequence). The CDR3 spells CASSSIQGAPYEQYF. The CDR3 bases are TGTGCCAGCAGCTCGATTCAGGGGGCACCCTACGAGCAGTACTTC.

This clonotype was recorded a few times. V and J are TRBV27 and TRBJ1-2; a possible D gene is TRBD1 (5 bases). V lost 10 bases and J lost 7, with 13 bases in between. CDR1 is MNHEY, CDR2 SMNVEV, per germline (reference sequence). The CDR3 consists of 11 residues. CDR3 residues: CATSGGSGYTF. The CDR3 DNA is TGTGCCACCTCCGGGGGTAGTGGCTACACCTTC.

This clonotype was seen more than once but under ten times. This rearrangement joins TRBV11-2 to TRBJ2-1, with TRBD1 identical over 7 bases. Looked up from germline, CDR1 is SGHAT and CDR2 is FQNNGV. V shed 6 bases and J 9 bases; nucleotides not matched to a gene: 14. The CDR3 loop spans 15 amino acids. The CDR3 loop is CASSRDRFPGSEQFF. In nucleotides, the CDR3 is TGTGCCAGCAGTCGGGACAGATTCCCAGGGAGTGAGCAGTTCTTC.